There are many counts of the clone carrying this T cell receptor beta chain. The antigen is not known. The CDR3 length is 16 residues. Germline V gene sequence: CDR1 LNHNV, CDR2 YYDKDF (reference sequence). V lost 0 bases and J lost 3, with 13 bases in between. These data originate in a study of response to subunit inactivated influenza vaccine. General study findings and limits: Few additional T cells are recruited per seasonal influenza vaccination, authors suggested.

TCRdb called the RT-PCR reads again in MiXCR, with one record for every CDR3 protein. The sample shows 150,000 to 200,000 distinct CDR3 sequences, around 10% of them seen only once. This sample comprised CD8+ T cells sorted from PBMCs, obtained less than 25 months after vaccination. The chain recombines TRBV15 with TRBJ2-3; a possible D gene is TRBD2 (5 bases). The sequence derives from a man between 50 and 75 years old who received an inactivated influenza vaccine. The CDR3 protein is CATSRERRVATDTQYF. The CDR3 DNA reads TGTGCCACCAGCAGAGAGAGGCGAGTAGCGACAGATACGCAGTATTTT.